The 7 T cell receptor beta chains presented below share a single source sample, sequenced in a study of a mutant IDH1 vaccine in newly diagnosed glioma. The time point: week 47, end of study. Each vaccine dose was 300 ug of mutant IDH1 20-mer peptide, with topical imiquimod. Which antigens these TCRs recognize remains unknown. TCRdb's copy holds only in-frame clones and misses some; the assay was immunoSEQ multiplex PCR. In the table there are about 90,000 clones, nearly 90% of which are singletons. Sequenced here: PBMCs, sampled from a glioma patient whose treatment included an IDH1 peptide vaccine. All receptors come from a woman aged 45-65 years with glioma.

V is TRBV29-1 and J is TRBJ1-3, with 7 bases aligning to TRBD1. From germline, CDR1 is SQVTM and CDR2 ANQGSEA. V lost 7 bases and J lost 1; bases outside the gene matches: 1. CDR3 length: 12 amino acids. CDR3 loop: CSAGQSGNTIYF. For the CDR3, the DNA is TGCAGCGCGGGACAGTCTGGAAACACCATATATTTT.

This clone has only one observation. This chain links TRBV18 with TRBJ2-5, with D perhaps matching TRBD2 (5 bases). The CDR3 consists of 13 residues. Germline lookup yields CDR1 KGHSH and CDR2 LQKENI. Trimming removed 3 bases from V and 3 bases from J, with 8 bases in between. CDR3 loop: CASSPPGKETQYF. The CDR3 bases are TGTGCCAGCTCACCGCCGGGAAAAGAGACCCAGTACTTC.

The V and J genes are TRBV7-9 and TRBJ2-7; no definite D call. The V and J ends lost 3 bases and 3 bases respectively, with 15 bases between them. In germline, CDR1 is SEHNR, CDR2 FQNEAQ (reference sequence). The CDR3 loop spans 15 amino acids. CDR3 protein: CASSFPPGRIYEQYF. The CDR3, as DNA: TGTGCCAGCAGCTTTCCCCCCGGACGGATCTACGAGCAGTACTTC.

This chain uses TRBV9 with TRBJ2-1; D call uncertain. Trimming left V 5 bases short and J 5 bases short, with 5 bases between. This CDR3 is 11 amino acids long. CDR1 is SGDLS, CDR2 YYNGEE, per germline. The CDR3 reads CASSRHNEQFF. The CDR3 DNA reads TGTGCCAGCAGTCGCCACAATGAGCAGTTCTTC.

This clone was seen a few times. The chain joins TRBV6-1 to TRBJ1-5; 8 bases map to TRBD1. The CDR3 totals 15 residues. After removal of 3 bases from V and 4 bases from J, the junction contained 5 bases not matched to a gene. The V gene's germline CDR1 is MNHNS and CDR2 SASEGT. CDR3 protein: CASSEETGVNQPQHF. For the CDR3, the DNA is TGTGCCAGCAGTGAGGAGACAGGGGTGAATCAGCCCCAGCATTTT.

The CDR3 DNA reads TGTGCCAGCAGCCCCACTAGCGGGAGAAAAGATACGCAGTATTTT. Translating it yields CASSPTSGRKDTQYF. The gene calls are TRBV7-3 and TRBJ2-3; 11 nucleotides align to TRBD2. The CDR3 is 15 residues long. Looked up from germline, CDR1 is SGHTA and CDR2 is FQGTGA. The V segment lost 5 bases and the J segment 5 bases; nucleotides outside the gene matches: 6. The full variable domain, completed using reference TRBV7-3 and TRBJ2-3, is GAGVSQTPSNKVTEKGKYVELRCDPISGHTALYWYRQSLGQGPEFLIYFQGTGAADDSGLPNDRFFAVRPEGSVSTLKIQRTERGDSAVYLCASSPTSGRKDTQYFGPGTRLTVL.

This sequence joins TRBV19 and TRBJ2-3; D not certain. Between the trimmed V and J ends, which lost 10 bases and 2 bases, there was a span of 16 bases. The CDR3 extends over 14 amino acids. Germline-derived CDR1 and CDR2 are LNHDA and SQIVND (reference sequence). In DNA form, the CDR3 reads TGTGCCACCCCCCCGTCAAACCCCACAGATACGCAGTATTTT. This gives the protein CATPPSNPTDTQYF.